This T cell receptor (beta chain) derives from a study of T cells in Graves' hyperthyroidism and ophthalmopathy. Amplification yielded TCR beta CDR3 regions, with RNA transcripts as the source. The study used the HTBI primer set for a first-round RT-PCR of the TCR CDR3. TCRdb itself ran the multiplex PCR reads through MiXCR, one entry per CDR3 protein. The repertoire holds hundreds of thousands of distinct CDR3 sequences, less than 25% seen once, with around 10% in the top ten. The CDR3 runs 15 residues. The V end was cut by 2 bases, the J end by 5 bases, with 18 bases between. Germline assignment: CDR1 SQVTM and CDR2 ANQGSEA. Study-level points and caveats: In blood, most of the thyroid clonotypes expanded above 0.001 were also present.

This clonotype has ten or more counts. As yet, its antigen is unknown. The rearrangement links TRBV29-1 to TRBJ2-5; possible D gene TRBD1, 5 bases. Sequencing was performed on blood. The TCR was taken from a young woman with Graves' ophthalmopathy. The CDR3 loop is CSVELSDTPGETQYF. CDR3 nucleotides: TGCAGCGTTGAACTCTCGGACACCCCAGGGGAGACCCAGTACTTC.